This T cell receptor (beta chain) was captured in a study of cytomegalovirus exposure and HLA in healthy donors. Study background: The 110 million or so unique TCR beta sequences, from roughly 170 million T cells, were found by an earlier analysis. Study-wide results and limits: A link between a missense DCLRE1C variant and TCR beta V- and J-gene trimming emerged from a later analysis.

Worth noting for this clone: Its antigen is undetermined.

This PCR relied on a set of 60 Vbeta primers and 13 Jbeta primers. Produced via immunoSEQ multiplex PCR; TCRdb's table is partial and in-frame only. The sample consists of approximately 170,000 clones, around 78% of them appearing once. Germline lookup yields CDR1 MDHEN and CDR2 SYDVKM. V lost 4 bases and J lost 5; bases outside the gene matches: 9. This CDR3 has 15 amino acids. The chain links TRBV28 to TRBJ1-2, with 8 positions matching TRBD1. The sequenced sample was PBMCs. This sequence was found in a woman between 40 and 55 years old in good health and CMV-seropositive. The CDR3 nucleotides are TGTGCCAGCAGTTCCCCCTCGGACAGGGAATATGGCTACACCTTC. It encodes CASSSPSDREYGYTF.